This passage covers 21 T cell receptor beta chains from one sample sequenced in a study of T cell responses to AZD1222 COVID-19 vaccine. Using immunoSEQ multiplex PCR, the repertoire was profiled, and TCRdb retains in-frame clones only, with some absent. The profile covers more than 85,000 clones, with about nine tenths appearing a single time and approximately 8% taken by the ten largest. The starting material was peripheral blood, obtained on day 0 of AZD1222 vaccination. Every receptor here comes from an adult in good health.

The chain carries TRBV3-1 (or the pseudogene TRBV3-2) and TRBJ1-1; TRBD1 might be the D (6 bases). The ends were cut back, 0 bases at V and 2 bases at J, with 10 bases in the middle. CDR1 is LGHDT and CDR2 is YNNKEL in the germline V gene (reference sequence). The CDR3 covers 15 residues. The CDR3 coding sequence is TGTGCCAGCAGCCAAGATAAGACAGGAAACACTGAAGCTTTCTTT. Protein sequence: CASSQDKTGNTEAFF.

This chain links TRBV11-3 with TRBJ2-7; TRBD1 agrees at 8 bases. Germline V gene data show CDR1 as SGHNT and CDR2 as YENEEA. The CDR3 is 13 amino acids. Losses at the gene ends were 4 bases for V and 5 bases for J; bases not matched to a gene: 4. The CDR3 loop reads CASSSGGYHEQYF. Written as DNA, the CDR3 is TGTGCCAGCAGCTCAGGGGGCTACCACGAGCAGTACTTC.

This clone showed up just once. Other DNA sequences in the sample encode the same CDR3. The CDR3 loop reads CASSLSLNTEAFF. Written as DNA, the CDR3 is TGTGCCAGCAGTTTATCGTTGAACACTGAAGCTTTCTTT. The rearrangement uses TRBV27 and TRBJ1-1; no definite D call. The CDR3 runs to 13 residues. CDR1 is MNHEY and CDR2 is SMNVEV in the germline V gene (reference sequence). The V end was cut by 0 bases, the J end by 0 bases, with 2 bases between.

This chain connects TRBV4-2 to TRBJ2-5; 7 nucleotides match TRBD1. The germline V gene encodes CDR1 LGHNA and CDR2 YNFKEQ. There are 15 residues in the CDR3. The V gene end was trimmed by 0 bases and the J gene end by 7 bases; junction bases not matched to a gene: 8. The CDR3 nucleotides read TGTGCCAGCAGCCAAGATTGGGGACAGTCTCGGACCCAGTACTTC. Translating gives CASSQDWGQSRTQYF.

The chain couples TRBV29-1 to TRBJ2-3; weak D call: TRBD1 (5 bases). Germline V gene data show CDR1 as SQVTM and CDR2 as ANQGSEA. This CDR3 region has 14 residues. Trimming took off 5 bases at V and 0 bases at J, with 12 bases between the two ends. The CDR3 nucleotides are TGCAGCGTTACCAGGGAATCTAGCACAGATACGCAGTATTTT. Translation gives CSVTRESSTDTQYF.

V gene TRBV24-1 combines with J gene TRBJ1-2, with a tentative D call TRBD1 (5 bases). CDR1 and CDR2 from the germline V gene are KGHDR and SFDVKD. V lost 5 bases to trimming and J lost 5 bases, with 14 bases between them. The CDR3 covers 14 residues. As DNA, the CDR3 is TGTGCCACCAGTGGGGGGTCAGGTCGTTATGGCTACACCTTC. Amino acid sequence: CATSGGSGRYGYTF.

This chain links TRBV5-4 with TRBJ1-2, with D possibly being TRBD1 (6 bases). Trimming stripped 2 bases from V and 2 bases from J, with 7 bases between. The germline V gene has CDR1 SGHNT and CDR2 YYREEE (reference sequence). The CDR3 length is 13 residues. The CDR3 DNA is TGTGCCAGCAGCTTTCAGGGGAACTATGGCTACACCTTC. It translates to CASSFQGNYGYTF.

The V gene is TRBV6-2 or TRBV6-3, the J gene TRBJ2-7; D is ambiguous. The CDR3 is made up of 12 amino acids. CDR1 and CDR2 (germline): MNHEY, SVGEGT. V gave up 4 bases and J gave up 6 bases, with 10 bases separating them. CDR3 sequence (DNA): TGTGCCAGCAGTTCACAGATCCCCGAGCAGTACTTC. The encoded protein is CASSSQIPEQYF.

The genes are TRBV19 and TRBJ1-5, with D uncertain. Deletions cut 5 bases from V and 0 bases from J, with 11 bases between. This CDR3 has 15 residues. Germline V gene lookup returns CDR1 LNHDA and CDR2 SQIVND (reference sequence). The CDR3 spells CASSAHSYSNQPQHF. The DNA of the CDR3 is TGTGCCAGTAGTGCCCACAGTTATAGCAATCAGCCCCAGCATTTT.

The chain combines TRBV6-2 or TRBV6-3 with TRBJ1-5; a possible D gene is TRBD1 (5 bases). The V gene lost 0 bases and the J gene lost 4 bases, with 10 bases spanning the gap. CDR3 length: 15 residues. Germline-derived CDR1 and CDR2 are MNHEY and SVGEGT. The CDR3 here is CASSYSMGRNQPQHF. CDR3 sequence (DNA): TGTGCCAGCAGTTACTCGATGGGGCGGAATCAGCCCCAGCATTTT.

The chain joins TRBV6-4 to TRBJ2-1; 11 bases fit TRBD2. This CDR3 comprises 14 residues. J lost 10 bases, V lost 3 bases, and 5 bases had no gene match. Germline lookup yields CDR1 MRHNA and CDR2 SNTAGT. In nucleotides, the CDR3 is TGTGCCAGCAGTGAATTAGCGGGGGGGCTGGAGCAGTTCTTC. Translating it yields CASSELAGGLEQFF.

The chain combines TRBV30 with TRBJ1-2; 9 positions match TRBD1. With V trimmed by 7 bases and J by 8 bases, 2 bases remained unmatched. Germline assignment: CDR1 GTSNPN and CDR2 SVGIG (reference sequence). The CDR3 extends over 10 amino acids. CDR3 residues: CAFTGGGYTF. CDR3 DNA: TGTGCCTTTACAGGGGGCGGCTACACCTTC.

This chain links TRBV7-2 with TRBJ2-5, with TRBD2 identical over 7 bases. The CDR3 runs 16 residues. J gave up 5 bases and V 5 bases, and 14 bases lay outside the gene matches. Germline lookup yields CDR1 SGHTA and CDR2 FQGNSA. The CDR3 protein is CASSPRGLRGRETQYF. CDR3 DNA sequence: TGTGCCAGCAGCCCTCGGGGGTTGCGGGGGAGGGAGACCCAGTACTTC.

This chain uses TRBV6-1 with TRBJ1-5; the match to TRBD1 covers 8 bases. The CDR3 runs 15 residues. Trimming cost V 6 bases and J 0 bases; bases outside gene matches: 4. Per the germline V gene, CDR1 is MNHNS and CDR2 is SASEGT. CDR3 DNA: TGTGCCAGCAGCACAGGGGGGACTAGCAATCAGCCCCAGCATTTT. This translates into CASSTGGTSNQPQHF.

The genes are TRBV7-9 and TRBJ1-2; the D is unclear. This CDR3 has 13 amino acids. Trimming left V 2 bases short and J 4 bases short, with 8 bases between. CDR1 SEHNR and CDR2 FQNEAQ come from the germline V gene (reference sequence). The CDR3 bases are TGTGCCAGCAGCTTACAGCTGGGCTATGGCTACACCTTC. Protein product: CASSLQLGYGYTF.

This chain connects TRBV6-5 to TRBJ2-5; TRBD2 agrees at 12 bases. This CDR3 has 15 residues. From germline, CDR1 is MNHEY and CDR2 SVGAGI. Trimming at V came to 6 bases and at J to 5 bases, leaving 7 bases not matched to a gene. The CDR3, as DNA: TGTGCCAGCAGAGGCCTAGCGGGGGGGGTTGAGACCCAGTACTTC. Translating gives CASRGLAGGVETQYF.

The chain uses TRBV7-9 and TRBJ2-7; tentatively, D is TRBD1 (7 bases). Germline lookup yields CDR1 SEHNR and CDR2 FQNEAQ (reference sequence). CDR3 size: 16 residues. Trimming stripped 6 bases from V and 4 bases from J, with 22 bases between. The CDR3 sequence is CASRRIEAGGFYEQYF. CDR3 DNA sequence: TGTGCCAGCAGGCGGATAGAGGCAGGGGGGTTTTACGAGCAGTACTTC.

The chain carries TRBV19 and TRBJ1-1, with D hard to call. Germline CDR1 reads LNHDA; CDR2 reads SQIVND (reference sequence). CDR3 size: 12 residues. Trimming removed 7 bases at V and 6 bases at J, with 12 bases between. The CDR3 nucleotides read TGTGCCAGTACAGGAGCCAAACCTGAAGCTTTCTTT. Its translation is CASTGAKPEAFF.

The chain is built from TRBV24-1 and TRBJ2-5; no definite D call. This CDR3 region has 13 residues. CDR1 and CDR2 (germline): KGHDR, SFDVKD. Trimming cost V 5 bases and J 3 bases, with 9 bases left between them. For the CDR3, the DNA is TGTGCCACCAGTGCCGCGGAAAAAGAGACCCAGTACTTC. It specifies CATSAAEKETQYF.

DNA for the CDR3: TGTGCCAGCAGTTCTCACATAACAGGGACAGGGTATAATTCACCCCTCCACTTT. Its protein is CASSSHITGTGYNSPLHF. The chain recombines TRBV27 with TRBJ1-6; the match to TRBD1 covers 9 bases. Per the germline V gene, CDR1 is MNHEY and CDR2 is SMNVEV (reference sequence). The CDR3 runs to 18 residues. V trimming: 4 bases; J trimming: 4 bases; junction bases outside the gene matches: 11.

The chain joins TRBV28 to TRBJ2-5; 14 nucleotides match TRBD2. This CDR3 is built from 16 residues. Trimming removed 5 bases from V and 2 bases from J; junction bases left unmatched: 4. The germline gives CDR1 MDHEN, CDR2 SYDVKM. The CDR3, as DNA: TGTGCCAGCAGTCAAGGACTAGCGGGGGGACAAGAGACCCAGTACTTC. The encoded protein is CASSQGLAGGQETQYF.